This T cell receptor (beta chain) emerged from a study of T-cell memory formation after mild COVID-19. Overall study results and limits: CD4+ clones that contracted lay mainly in CM and EM; CD8+ ones lay in EMRA.

For this clonotype: Its antigen is not known.

5'RACE primed from the constant segment yielded TCR alpha and TCR beta cDNA libraries bearing sample barcodes and UMIs. TCRdb recomputed calls from the 5' RACE reads with MiXCR, one row per CDR3 protein. The top ten hold 24% of the sample, which has about 140,000 distinct CDR3 sequences, less than 25% seen once. Sequencing was done on a sample of PBMCs or a T cell subset sorted from them (not recorded which). This TCR derives from an adult woman who had mild COVID-19 (a few samples of this study predate the infection). Cell type and time point are not known.

This CDR3 reads CASKKTGFGNTIYF. The CDR3 DNA follows: TGTGCCAGCAAAAAAACAGGTTTCGGAAACACCATATATTTT. The chain combines TRBV27 with TRBJ1-3, with D possibly matching TRBD1 (5 bases). V was shortened by 7 bases and J by 4 bases, with 14 bases between the two germline ends. The CDR3 has 14 residues. CDR1 and CDR2 (germline): MNHEY, SMNVEV (reference sequence).